Listed here are 28 T cell receptor beta chains from one sample, sequenced in a study of cytomegalovirus exposure and HLA in healthy donors. Profiling relied on immunoSEQ multiplex PCR, and the TCRdb table lists in-frame clones only, not all of them. The table includes about 54,000 clones, 89% detected once. Sequencing input: PBMCs. The receptors originated from a woman aged 18 to 35 in good health and CMV-seropositive.

J is TRBJ2-1 and V is TRBV7-3, with a tentative D call TRBD2 (6 bases). Germline lookup yields CDR1 SGHTA and CDR2 FQGTGA. Trimming shortened V by 4 bases and J by 0 bases, and 13 bases separated the two germline ends. The CDR3 runs to 16 residues. This CDR3 reads CASSSPDGSSYNEQFF. In nucleotides, the CDR3 is TGTGCCAGCAGCTCCCCTGACGGGAGCTCCTACAATGAGCAGTTCTTC.

This chain uses TRBV13 with TRBJ2-3; 7 bases match TRBD1. CDR1 and CDR2 from the germline V gene are PRHDT and FYEKMQ (reference sequence). With 7 bases clipped from V and 3 bases from J, the junction kept 7 bases outside the gene matches. CDR3 length equals 14 residues. CDR3 DNA sequence: TGTGCCAGCAAAGACAGGGAGAGGACAGATACGCAGTATTTT. It encodes CASKDRERTDTQYF.

The J gene is TRBJ2-5, the V gene TRBV7-3; TRBD2 matches 9 bases. The CDR3 consists of 16 residues. The ends lost 2 bases at V and 2 bases at J; junction bases unmatched: 6. Germline-derived CDR1 and CDR2 are SGHTA and FQGTGA. CDR3 coding DNA: TGTGCCAGCAGCTTATCTGGCGGGGGGGCACAAGAGACCCAGTACTTC. Translated, it gives CASSLSGGGAQETQYF.

The gene calls are TRBV2 and TRBJ2-3; TRBD1 is a possible D gene (6 bases). Trimming pared 0 bases from V and 3 bases from J, leaving 16 bases between. The CDR3 is 17 residues long. The germline V gene encodes CDR1 SNHLY and CDR2 FYNNEI. This chain's CDR3 is CASSEALLGQGTDTQYF. The DNA of the CDR3 is TGTGCCAGCAGTGAAGCGCTTCTAGGTCAGGGGACAGATACGCAGTATTTT.

The V and J genes are TRBV27 and TRBJ1-1; 9 nucleotides line up with TRBD1. The trim removed 6 bases at V and 2 bases at J, leaving 10 bases unmatched. CDR1 MNHEY and CDR2 SMNVEV come from the germline V gene (reference sequence). This CDR3 has 16 residues. CDR3 nucleotides: TGTGCCAGCAGGTACCCCACACAGGGGGCAAACACTGAAGCTTTCTTT. Its protein is CASRYPTQGANTEAFF.

The rearrangement links TRBV6-4 to TRBJ2-2, with 7 bases aligning to TRBD2. The CDR3 covers 15 residues. Germline CDR1 and CDR2: MRHNA and SNTAGT. Germline trimming cut 6 bases from V and 3 bases from J; bases unmatched to any gene: 7. This chain's CDR3 is CASRRDRGDTGELFF. CDR3 sequence (DNA): TGTGCCAGCAGACGTGACCGGGGGGACACCGGGGAGCTGTTTTTT.

The V call is TRBV9, the J call TRBJ2-7; 8 bases are shared with TRBD1. This CDR3 is built from 16 residues. Germline V gives CDR1 SGDLS, CDR2 YYNGEE. After removal of 0 bases from V and 0 bases from J, the junction contained 5 bases not matched to a gene. The CDR3 loop reads CASSVGRDRSSYEQYF. The CDR3 bases are TGTGCCAGCAGCGTAGGAAGGGACAGGAGCTCCTACGAGCAGTACTTC.

V usage is TRBV19 and J usage is TRBJ2-7, with TRBD1 as a possible D gene (5 bases). CDR1 is LNHDA, CDR2 SQIVND, per germline (reference sequence). The CDR3 contains 15 residues. V was cut by 8 bases and J by 5 bases, with 22 bases left in between. The CDR3 DNA is TGTGCCAGTGGGGCTGCGGTGGGGAAGGTTCACGAGCAGTACTTC. The encoded protein is CASGAAVGKVHEQYF.

The V and J genes are TRBV10-3 and TRBJ1-5, with 8 positions matching TRBD1. The germline V gene has CDR1 ENHRY and CDR2 SYGVKD. CDR3 length equals 15 residues. V lost 10 bases to trimming and J lost 0 bases; unmatched junction nucleotides: 8. The CDR3 DNA reads as TGTGCCACCAGCCGGGACAGGTATAGCAATCAGCCCCAGCATTTT. Translating it yields CATSRDRYSNQPQHF.

The rearrangement uses TRBV7-8 and TRBJ2-7; the D is unclear. Trimming cost V 1 base and J 6 bases, with 7 bases left between them. Germline-derived CDR1 and CDR2 are SGHVS and FQNEAQ. The CDR3 contains 12 residues. The CDR3 sequence: CASSLVQSEQYF. The CDR3 nucleotides read TGTGCCAGCAGCTTAGTACAGTCCGAGCAGTACTTC.

This chain joins TRBV4-3 and TRBJ1-2; D remains unclear. Germline-derived CDR1 and CDR2 are LGHNA and YSLEER. Trimming stripped 0 bases from V and 8 bases from J, with 16 bases between. The CDR3 is 15 residues long. As DNA, the CDR3 is TGCGCCAGCAGCCAAGAGTTGAGGGTTCCGGGGGGCTACACCTTC. Protein: CASSQELRVPGGYTF.

The chain is built from TRBV6-5 and TRBJ2-2, with D perhaps matching TRBD1 (5 bases). From germline, CDR1 is MNHEY and CDR2 SVGAGI. Between the trimmed V and J ends, which lost 10 bases and 0 bases, there was a span of 9 bases. This CDR3 comprises 13 residues. This CDR3 reads CATGHANTGELFF. The CDR3 DNA reads as TGTGCCACCGGACACGCGAACACCGGGGAGCTGTTTTTT.

The chain has TRBV19 and TRBJ1-1; no definite D call. Trimming pared 5 bases from V and 4 bases from J, leaving 14 bases between. The germline gives CDR1 LNHDA, CDR2 SQIVND (reference sequence). The CDR3 contains 14 residues. The CDR3 nucleotides are TGTGCCAGTAGTGTGACAAGCGGTGGCACTGAAGCTTTCTTT. Encoded protein: CASSVTSGGTEAFF.

The chain links TRBV30 to TRBJ2-5; TRBD2 agrees at 10 bases. The germline CDR1 and CDR2 sequences are GTSNPN and SVGIG (reference sequence). Losses at the gene ends were 2 bases for V and 4 bases for J; bases not matched to a gene: 4. CDR3 size: 14 residues. CDR3 DNA sequence: TGTGCCTGGAGTCTTTCTAGCGGGGGAGAGACCCAGTACTTC. It is translated as CAWSLSSGGETQYF.

J is TRBJ2-3 and V is TRBV9; D perhaps matches TRBD1 (5 bases). The germline CDR1 and CDR2 sequences are SGDLS and YYNGEE. The CDR3 totals 15 residues. The ends were cut back, 4 bases at V and 3 bases at J, with 15 bases in the middle. The CDR3 protein is CASSQTTEITDTQYF. CDR3 DNA sequence: TGTGCCAGCAGCCAAACGACAGAAATAACAGATACGCAGTATTTT.

V is TRBV5-4 and J is TRBJ1-2; D gene ambiguous. The CDR3 totals 12 residues. Germline lookup yields CDR1 SGHNT and CDR2 YYREEE (reference sequence). With 0 bases removed from V and 8 bases from J, the gap between germline ends came to 8 bases. The DNA for the CDR3 is TGTGCCAGCAGCTTGGCTTTGCGAGGCTACACCTTC. It yields the protein CASSLALRGYTF.

There are a few counts of this clone. The V gene is TRBV4-1, the J gene TRBJ2-3, with TRBD2 matching over 12 bases. The CDR3 totals 17 residues. Germline assignment: CDR1 MGHRA and CDR2 YSYEKL. The junction had 6 bases not matched to a gene; V was cut back by 3 bases and J by 2 bases. CDR3 in DNA: TGCGCCAGCAGCCAGGAGAGACTAGCGGGGGTCACAGATACGCAGTATTTT. Protein: CASSQERLAGVTDTQYF.

CDR3 sequence (DNA): TGTGCCTGGAGTCGCCCTCCAGGGGTCTATGGCTACACCTTC. Its translation: CAWSRPPGVYGYTF. The chain has TRBV30 and TRBJ1-2; TRBD1 is a possible D gene (6 bases). CDR1 is GTSNPN and CDR2 is SVGIG in the germline V gene (reference sequence). V was shortened by 2 bases and J by 4 bases, with 14 bases between the two germline ends. This CDR3 has 14 amino acids.

The V gene is TRBV2, the J gene TRBJ1-2; D gene ambiguous. CDR1 and CDR2 (germline): SNHLY, FYNNEI. This CDR3 contains 13 residues. V was shortened by 2 bases and J by 5 bases, with 9 bases between the two germline ends. The DNA for the CDR3 is TGTGCCAGCAGTGAAATGCGGATATATGGCTACACCTTC. This gives the protein CASSEMRIYGYTF.

The J gene is TRBJ1-1, the V gene TRBV11-3, with D unresolved. V was cut by 1 base and J by 14 bases, with 20 bases left in between. In germline, CDR1 is SGHNT, CDR2 YENEEA. The CDR3 totals 14 residues. As DNA, the CDR3 is TGTGCCAGCAGCTTAGCCCCCCCCGCTCATATCGGGTTCTTT. Translated, it gives CASSLAPPAHIGFF.

The rearrangement uses TRBV19 and TRBJ1-4, with a possible D match to TRBD1 (6 bases). CDR3 length: 16 residues. Deletions cut 5 bases from V and 4 bases from J, with 17 bases between. From germline, CDR1 is LNHDA and CDR2 SQIVND (reference sequence). The CDR3 coding sequence is TGTGCCAGTAGTGCGGATGAGGGGGTCGGTAATGAAAAACTGTTTTTT. This codes for CASSADEGVGNEKLFF.

The V and J genes are TRBV7-9 and TRBJ2-5; the D gene is possibly TRBD2 (6 bases). Deletions cut 5 bases from V and 2 bases from J, with 12 bases between. The CDR3 extends over 14 amino acids. CDR1 SEHNR and CDR2 FQNEAQ come from the germline V gene (reference sequence). The CDR3 DNA is TGTGCCAGCAGCATATCCGGGACTCAAGAGACCCAGTACTTC. It is translated as CASSISGTQETQYF.

The CDR3 bases are TGTGCCAGCAGCCCCGGGACAGGGTCACACAATGAGCAGTTCTTC. It encodes CASSPGTGSHNEQFF. The rearrangement uses TRBV7-2 and TRBJ2-1, with TRBD1 matching over 9 bases. CDR3 length equals 15 residues. Germline-derived CDR1 and CDR2 are SGHTA and FQGNSA. The V segment lost 5 bases and the J segment 5 bases; nucleotides outside the gene matches: 7.

The V and J genes are TRBV6-4 and TRBJ2-3; D is perhaps TRBD2 (5 bases). Trimming took off 3 bases at V and 2 bases at J, with 9 bases between the two ends. Germline loops: CDR1 MRHNA, CDR2 SNTAGT. The CDR3 extends over 14 amino acids. CDR3 bases: TGTGCCAGCAGTGAAGGACTTTTCACAGATACGCAGTATTTT. Translation gives CASSEGLFTDTQYF.

V and J are TRBV5-6 and TRBJ1-1, with 8 positions matching TRBD1. The CDR3 length is 14 residues. V lost 6 bases, J lost 1 base, and 5 bases stayed unmatched. CDR1 and CDR2 from the germline V gene are SGHDT and YYEEEE. CDR3 sequence (DNA): TGTGCCAGCACCCCGACAGGGGCGAACACTGAAGCTTTCTTT. Its translation: CASTPTGANTEAFF.

For the CDR3, the DNA is TGTGCCAGCAGTTCCATGAACCGGCCCCGGGAACTGTTTTTT. This sequence encodes CASSSMNRPRELFF. This chain uses TRBV28 with TRBJ1-4; D uncertain. Trimming pared 4 bases from V and 12 bases from J, leaving 18 bases between. CDR1 and CDR2 (germline): MDHEN, SYDVKM. The CDR3 length is 14 residues.

The V gene is TRBV30, the J gene TRBJ2-1, with 7 bases lining up with TRBD1. CDR1 GTSNPN and CDR2 SVGIG come from the germline V gene (reference sequence). This CDR3 comprises 13 residues. The J segment lost 6 bases and the V segment lost 5 bases, leaving 7 bases of the junction unmatched. The CDR3: CAWSGGTGNEQFF. CDR3 bases: TGTGCCTGGTCAGGGGGTACGGGCAATGAGCAGTTCTTC.

The J gene is TRBJ2-3, the V gene TRBV6-4; 10 bases agree with TRBD2. Germline lookup yields CDR1 MRHNA and CDR2 SNTAGT. V gave up 5 bases and J gave up 2 bases; unmatched junction bases: 1. CDR3 length: 14 amino acids. The CDR3 is CASSSGGATDTQYF. The CDR3 bases are TGTGCCAGCAGTAGCGGGGGGGCCACAGATACGCAGTATTTT.